The entry below gives a single T cell receptor beta chain sequence along with its context. A second PCR of roughly 6 to 12 cycles used a sample-barcoded 5' primer and a J-beta primer mix. Via MiXCR, TCRdb re-called the 5' RACE reads, giving one row per CDR3 protein. The sample includes roughly 2 million distinct CDR3 sequences, around 50% of them seen just once. This entry belongs to a study of blood T cells in healthy people across ages. This sequence originates from a woman in her thirties or forties in good health. Sample: blood.

For the CDR3, the DNA is TGCAGCGTTGAAACTCCTAGCGGCTACAATGAGCAGTTCTTC. As protein: CSVETPSGYNEQFF. The chain recombines TRBV29-1 with TRBJ2-1; 7 bases are shared with TRBD2. The CDR3 loop spans 14 amino acids. Looked up from germline, CDR1 is SQVTM and CDR2 is ANQGSEA. J lost 3 bases, V lost 2 bases, and 4 bases had no gene match.